The rows below give T cell receptor beta chains drawn from one sample of a study of shared clonotypes between healthy human individuals. Measured with immunoSEQ multiplex PCR; TCRdb has only the in-frame clones, and not every one. The repertoire consists of about 380,000 clones, with about 96% occurring once and the leading ten covering about 0.32%. What was sequenced was memory CD8+ T cells sorted from blood. The receptor source for this set is a man aged 30 to 39 in good health. CDR3s include the opening cysteine and the closing phenylalanine or tryptophan. D genes are given only for firm matches. A row's size may be missing; if present it is once, few, many or a size class.

v_gene: TRBV21-1
d_gene: .
abundance: .
j_gene: TRBJ1-2
CDR3nt: TGTGCCAGCAGCAAAGGGGACAGACTTTCCTATGGCTACACCTTC
CDR3aa: CASSKGDRLSYGYTF

v_gene: TRBV29-1
d_gene: .
abundance: .
j_gene: TRBJ1-2
CDR3nt: TGCAGCGTTGAAGATCATAGGACAGCGAGCGGCGGCTACACCTTC
CDR3aa: CSVEDHRTASGGYTF

v_gene: TRBV2
d_gene: .
abundance: .
j_gene: TRBJ2-5
CDR3nt: TGTGCCAGCAGTCGGGCCAGGCTTGGGGAGGAGACCCAGTACTTC
CDR3aa: CASSRARLGEETQYF

v_gene: TRBV9
d_gene: .
abundance: .
j_gene: TRBJ1-1
CDR3nt: TGTGCCAGCAGCGTAGCTGCCCTAGGGGACACTGAAGCTTTCTTT
CDR3aa: CASSVAALGDTEAFF

v_gene: TRBV29-1
d_gene: TRBD1
abundance: .
j_gene: TRBJ2-5
CDR3nt: TGCAGCGTTACCCGACAGGGCCTCCAAGAGACCCAGTACTTC
CDR3aa: CSVTRQGLQETQYF

v_gene: TRBV4-2
d_gene: .
abundance: .
j_gene: TRBJ2-1
CDR3nt: TGTGCCAGCAGCCAAGATTCGTCAGGGTTAGGGAATGAGCAGTTCTTC
CDR3aa: CASSQDSSGLGNEQFF

v_gene: TRBV27
d_gene: TRBD2
abundance: few
j_gene: TRBJ2-1
CDR3nt: TGTGCCAGCAACTTTGGTGAGGTAGCGGGGGAGCAGTTCTTC
CDR3aa: CASNFGEVAGEQFF

v_gene: TRBV28
d_gene: .
abundance: .
j_gene: TRBJ1-5
CDR3nt: TGTGCCAGCAGTACAATGAGCAATCAGCCCCAGCATTTT
CDR3aa: CASSTMSNQPQHF

v_gene: TRBV29-1
d_gene: .
abundance: .
j_gene: TRBJ2-1
CDR3nt: TGCAGCGTTGAAGATGGCAGGGTCTACAATGAGCAGTTCTTC
CDR3aa: CSVEDGRVYNEQFF

v_gene: TRBV28
d_gene: .
abundance: .
j_gene: TRBJ2-7
CDR3nt: TGTGCCAGCAGTTCCCAACCCTACGAGCAGTACTTC
CDR3aa: CASSSQPYEQYF

v_gene: TRBV4-2
d_gene: TRBD1
abundance: .
j_gene: TRBJ1-4
CDR3nt: TGTGCCAGCAGCCAAGATCTCAGGGGGCGGTCTGAAAAACTGTTTTTT
CDR3aa: CASSQDLRGRSEKLFF

v_gene: TRBV19
d_gene: TRBD1
abundance: few
j_gene: TRBJ1-2
CDR3nt: TGTGCCAGTAGTATAAAGGGGGCTGGCTATGGCTACACCTTC
CDR3aa: CASSIKGAGYGYTF

v_gene: TRBV6-5
d_gene: TRBD1
abundance: .
j_gene: TRBJ1-6
CDR3nt: TGTGCCAGCAGTTACGGGACAGTTACTAATTCACCCCTCCACTTT
CDR3aa: CASSYGTVTNSPLHF

v_gene: TRBV5-4
d_gene: .
abundance: .
j_gene: TRBJ1-2
CDR3nt: TGTGCCAGCAGCTTTGATAGATTTAACTATGGCTACACCTTC
CDR3aa: CASSFDRFNYGYTF

v_gene: TRBV6-1
d_gene: .
abundance: few
j_gene: TRBJ2-7
CDR3nt: TGTGCCAGCAGTGAACACTCCTACGAGCAGTACTTC
CDR3aa: CASSEHSYEQYF

v_gene: TRBV2
d_gene: .
abundance: .
j_gene: TRBJ2-7
CDR3nt: TGTGCCAGCAGTGCGAACTACGAGCAGTACTTC
CDR3aa: CASSANYEQYF

v_gene: TRBV29-1
d_gene: TRBD1
abundance: .
j_gene: TRBJ1-5
CDR3nt: TGCAGCGTAGCTACAGGGGGCCGGAGTCAGCCCCAGCATTTT
CDR3aa: CSVATGGRSQPQHF

v_gene: TRBV11-2
d_gene: .
abundance: .
j_gene: TRBJ1-2
CDR3nt: TGTGCCAGCAGCTTTGGGGAGATCGGGCTAGGCTACACCTTC
CDR3aa: CASSFGEIGLGYTF

v_gene: TRBV5-4
d_gene: TRBD1
abundance: .
j_gene: TRBJ1-2
CDR3nt: TGTGCCAGCAGCTCCCGGACAGGGGACTATGGCTACACCTTC
CDR3aa: CASSSRTGDYGYTF

v_gene: TRBV19
d_gene: .
abundance: .
j_gene: TRBJ2-5
CDR3nt: TGTGCCAGTAGTATAGCGACAGTCGAAGAGACCCAGTACTTC
CDR3aa: CASSIATVEETQYF

v_gene: TRBV7-2
d_gene: .
abundance: .
j_gene: TRBJ2-3
CDR3nt: TGTGCCAGCAGCCTTTACACAGATACGCAGTATTTT
CDR3aa: CASSLYTDTQYF

v_gene: TRBV7-2
d_gene: .
abundance: .
j_gene: TRBJ2-7
CDR3nt: TGTGCCAGCAGCACCGGGACATCCCGAATCCTATCCTACGAGCAGTACTTC
CDR3aa: CASSTGTSRILSYEQYF

v_gene: TRBV27
d_gene: .
abundance: once
j_gene: TRBJ1-2
CDR3nt: TGTGCCAGCAGTTTATCTCGGGGGGCGGGCGGCTACACCTTC
CDR3aa: CASSLSRGAGGYTF

v_gene: TRBV4-1
d_gene: .
abundance: .
j_gene: TRBJ2-1
CDR3nt: TGCGCCAGCAGCCAAGACGGAGGTTACCGGGAGCAGTTCTTC
CDR3aa: CASSQDGGYREQFF

v_gene: TRBV7-2
d_gene: .
abundance: .
j_gene: TRBJ2-2
CDR3nt: TGTGCCAGCAGCTTAGAAGGGCCAAGGACCGGGGAGCTGTTTTTT
CDR3aa: CASSLEGPRTGELFF

v_gene: TRBV7-9
d_gene: .
abundance: once
j_gene: TRBJ1-1
CDR3nt: TGTGCCAGCAGCTTAATTAGGGACACTGAAGCTTTCTTT
CDR3aa: CASSLIRDTEAFF

v_gene: TRBV4-1
d_gene: .
abundance: .
j_gene: TRBJ2-3
CDR3nt: TGCGCCAGCAGCCAAACCTCGGATATGGATACGCAGTATTTT
CDR3aa: CASSQTSDMDTQYF

v_gene: TRBV7-8
d_gene: .
abundance: .
j_gene: TRBJ2-7
CDR3nt: TGTGCCAGCAGCAAGGACAATTACGAGCAGTACTTC
CDR3aa: CASSKDNYEQYF

v_gene: TRBV5-1
d_gene: .
abundance: .
j_gene: TRBJ2-5
CDR3nt: TGCGCCAGCAGCTTGGGACAAGGCGGGGAGACCCAGTACTTC
CDR3aa: CASSLGQGGETQYF

v_gene: TRBV5-4
d_gene: .
abundance: .
j_gene: TRBJ2-5
CDR3nt: TGTGCCAGCAGCTTGGATGGCAGGGGGGGAGGGACCCAGTACTTC
CDR3aa: CASSLDGRGGGTQYF

v_gene: TRBV4-2
d_gene: TRBD2
abundance: .
j_gene: TRBJ2-5
CDR3nt: TGTGCCAGCAGCCAAGCCCCCTTCGGACTAGCGGAAGAGACCCAGTACTTC
CDR3aa: CASSQAPFGLAEETQYF

v_gene: TRBV5-1
d_gene: TRBD1
abundance: .
j_gene: TRBJ1-1
CDR3nt: TGCGCCAGCAGCTTAGGACAGGGGGCGCCGGACACTGAAGCTTTCTTT
CDR3aa: CASSLGQGAPDTEAFF

v_gene: TRBV6-6
d_gene: TRBD1
abundance: .
j_gene: TRBJ1-5
CDR3nt: TGTGCCAGCATCCAGACGATAGGGGGCGGCCAGCCCCAGCATTTT
CDR3aa: CASIQTIGGGQPQHF

v_gene: TRBV7-9
d_gene: .
abundance: .
j_gene: TRBJ1-4
CDR3nt: TGTGCCAGCAGCTTAGTAGGGGCGTCGGAAAAACTGTTTTTT
CDR3aa: CASSLVGASEKLFF

v_gene: TRBV2
d_gene: .
abundance: once
j_gene: TRBJ2-2
CDR3nt: TGTGCCAGCAAGTTTACAGGAAACACCGGGGAGCTGTTTTTT
CDR3aa: CASKFTGNTGELFF

v_gene: TRBV10-3
d_gene: .
abundance: .
j_gene: TRBJ2-7
CDR3nt: TGTGCCATCAGTGAGTCTAGCTTTTTCGAGGGTCTATCCTACGAGCAGTACTTC
CDR3aa: CAISESSFFEGLSYEQYF

v_gene: TRBV7-7
d_gene: TRBD2
abundance: .
j_gene: TRBJ2-1
CDR3nt: TGTGCTAGCAGCTTAGGGACTAGCGGGAGTGATGAGCAGTTCTTC
CDR3aa: CASSLGTSGSDEQFF

v_gene: TRBV6-1
d_gene: .
abundance: .
j_gene: TRBJ2-1
CDR3nt: TGTGCCAGCAGTGAAGCTAGAGGTGAGCAGTTCTTC
CDR3aa: CASSEARGEQFF

v_gene: TRBV30
d_gene: TRBD2
abundance: .
j_gene: TRBJ2-1
CDR3nt: TGTGCCTGGAGTGACAGCGGGAGGGTTGACAATGAGCAGTTCTTC
CDR3aa: CAWSDSGRVDNEQFF

v_gene: TRBV7-9
d_gene: TRBD2
abundance: few
j_gene: TRBJ2-2
CDR3nt: TGTGCCAGCAGCCAACTAGCGGGAGGGAACGCGAACACCGGGGAGCTGTTTTTT
CDR3aa: CASSQLAGGNANTGELFF

v_gene: TRBV29-1
d_gene: .
abundance: .
j_gene: TRBJ2-7
CDR3nt: TGCAGCGGGGCGTCACAACACTCCTACGAGCAGTACTTC
CDR3aa: CSGASQHSYEQYF

v_gene: TRBV7-2
d_gene: .
abundance: .
j_gene: TRBJ2-3
CDR3nt: TGTGCCAGCAGCTTAGCGCCGACCACCAAAGCCGCAGATACGCAGTATTTT
CDR3aa: CASSLAPTTKAADTQYF

v_gene: TRBV15
d_gene: .
abundance: .
j_gene: TRBJ2-7
CDR3nt: TGTGCCACCAGCGGTTGGCGGAAGAACACCTACGAGCAGTACTTC
CDR3aa: CATSGWRKNTYEQYF

v_gene: TRBV6-1
d_gene: .
abundance: .
j_gene: TRBJ2-3
CDR3nt: TGTGCCAGCAGTGAAGCAGCGAGGGACACAGATACGCAGTATTTT
CDR3aa: CASSEAARDTDTQYF

v_gene: TRBV6-1
d_gene: TRBD2
abundance: .
j_gene: TRBJ2-5
CDR3nt: TGTGCCAGCAGTGAAACCGTGATAGCGGGACACCAAGAGACCCAGTACTTC
CDR3aa: CASSETVIAGHQETQYF

v_gene: TRBV20-1
d_gene: .
abundance: .
j_gene: TRBJ2-7
CDR3nt: TGCAGTGCTCCCGAGATCAGGGACTTC
CDR3aa: CSAPEIRDF

v_gene: TRBV30
d_gene: .
abundance: .
j_gene: TRBJ1-5
CDR3nt: TGTGCCTGGAGTGTAGCGGGACTTCCTAGCAATCAGCCCCAGCATTTT
CDR3aa: CAWSVAGLPSNQPQHF

v_gene: TRBV14
d_gene: .
abundance: .
j_gene: TRBJ1-1
CDR3nt: TGTGCCAGCAGCCCATTGGGGGCTGGAGGGACTGAAGCTTTCTTT
CDR3aa: CASSPLGAGGTEAFF

v_gene: TRBV7-8
d_gene: .
abundance: .
j_gene: TRBJ1-1
CDR3nt: TGTGCCAGCAGCTTAGCCGAAAGGAACACTGAAGCTTTCTTT
CDR3aa: CASSLAERNTEAFF

v_gene: TRBV6-1
d_gene: TRBD1
abundance: .
j_gene: TRBJ1-4
CDR3nt: TGTGCCAGCAGTACAGGGGCCCCGAATGAAAAACTGTTTTTT
CDR3aa: CASSTGAPNEKLFF

v_gene: TRBV5-1
d_gene: TRBD1
abundance: .
j_gene: TRBJ2-3
CDR3nt: TGCGCCAGCAGCACAGGGGGCTTCGGTAGCACAGATACGCAGTATTTT
CDR3aa: CASSTGGFGSTDTQYF

v_gene: TRBV30
d_gene: .
abundance: .
j_gene: TRBJ2-1
CDR3nt: TGTGCCTGGAGGGAGGACGGCTACAATGAGCAGTTCTTC
CDR3aa: CAWREDGYNEQFF

v_gene: TRBV5-1
d_gene: .
abundance: once
j_gene: TRBJ2-3
CDR3nt: TGCGCCAGCAGCTGGCTAGCTTCATCTGGCACAGATACGCAGTATTTT
CDR3aa: CASSWLASSGTDTQYF

v_gene: TRBV18
d_gene: .
abundance: .
j_gene: TRBJ2-7
CDR3nt: TGTGCCAGCTCGCCGGGAGACCCGACTGACGAGCAGTACTTC
CDR3aa: CASSPGDPTDEQYF

v_gene: TRBV7-9
d_gene: .
abundance: .
j_gene: TRBJ1-4
CDR3nt: TGTGCCAGCAGCTACCCAGCGACAGGTCGGAAGGAAAAACTGTTTTTT
CDR3aa: CASSYPATGRKEKLFF

v_gene: TRBV28
d_gene: TRBD1
abundance: .
j_gene: TRBJ2-5
CDR3nt: TGTGCCAGCAGTGGGGACAGGGGCGGTCAAGAGACCCAGTACTTC
CDR3aa: CASSGDRGGQETQYF

v_gene: TRBV6-5
d_gene: TRBD1
abundance: .
j_gene: TRBJ1-2
CDR3nt: TGTGCCAGCAGTTACTCTCGACAGGGGTACGGGGGCTACACCTTC
CDR3aa: CASSYSRQGYGGYTF

v_gene: TRBV4-2
d_gene: TRBD2
abundance: .
j_gene: TRBJ2-6
CDR3nt: TGTGCCAGCAGCCATCTCGGGGGGTCTGGGGCCAACGTCCTGACTTTC
CDR3aa: CASSHLGGSGANVLTF

v_gene: TRBV5-1
d_gene: TRBD2
abundance: .
j_gene: TRBJ2-7
CDR3nt: TGCGCCAGCAGCGGGCCCCTAGCGGGAGGTTCCTACGAGCAGTACTTC
CDR3aa: CASSGPLAGGSYEQYF